This T cell receptor (beta chain) was obtained from a study of blood T cell repertoires in COVID-19. The CDR3 runs to 16 residues. The germline V gene has CDR1 SGDLS and CDR2 YYNGEE. V was shortened by 0 bases and J by 7 bases, with 19 bases between the two germline ends. The protocol was immunoSEQ multiplex PCR, while the TCRdb copy is restricted to in-frame clones and leaves out a portion. The data contain approximately 98,000 clones, about 80% of them singletons. The chain is built from TRBV9 and TRBJ1-2; TRBD1 is a possible D gene (6 bases). Sequenced material: peripheral blood. The clonotype comes from a man aged 55 to 70 with acute or convalescent COVID-19. In DNA form, the CDR3 reads TGTGCCAGCAGCGTAGAAGGCCAGAATCAGGGGACTGGCTACACCTTC. This sequence encodes CASSVEGQNQGTGYTF.